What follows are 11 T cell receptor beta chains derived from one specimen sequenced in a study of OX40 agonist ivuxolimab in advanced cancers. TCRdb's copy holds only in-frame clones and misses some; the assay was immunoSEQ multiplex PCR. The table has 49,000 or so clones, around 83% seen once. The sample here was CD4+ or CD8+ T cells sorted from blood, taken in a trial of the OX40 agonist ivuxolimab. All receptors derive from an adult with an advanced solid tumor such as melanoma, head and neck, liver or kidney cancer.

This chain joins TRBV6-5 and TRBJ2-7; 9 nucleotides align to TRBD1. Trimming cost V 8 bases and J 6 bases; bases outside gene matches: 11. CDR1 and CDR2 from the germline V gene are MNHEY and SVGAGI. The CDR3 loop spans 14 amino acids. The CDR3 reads CASGGGTGFSEQYF. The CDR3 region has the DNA TGTGCCAGCGGGGGAGGGACAGGGTTTTCCGAGCAGTACTTC.

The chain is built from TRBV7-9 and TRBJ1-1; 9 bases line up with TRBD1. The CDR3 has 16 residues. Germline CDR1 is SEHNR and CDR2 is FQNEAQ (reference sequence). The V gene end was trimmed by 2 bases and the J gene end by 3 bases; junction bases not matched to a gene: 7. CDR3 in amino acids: CASSLPGTGSHTEAFF. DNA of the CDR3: TGTGCCAGCAGCTTACCCGGGACAGGGTCACACACTGAAGCTTTCTTT.

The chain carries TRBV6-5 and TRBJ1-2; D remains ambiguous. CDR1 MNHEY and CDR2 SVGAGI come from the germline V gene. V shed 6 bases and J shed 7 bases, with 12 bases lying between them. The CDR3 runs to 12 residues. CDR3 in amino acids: CASRTRDGGYTF. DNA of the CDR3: TGTGCCAGCAGAACCCGGGATGGTGGCTACACCTTC.

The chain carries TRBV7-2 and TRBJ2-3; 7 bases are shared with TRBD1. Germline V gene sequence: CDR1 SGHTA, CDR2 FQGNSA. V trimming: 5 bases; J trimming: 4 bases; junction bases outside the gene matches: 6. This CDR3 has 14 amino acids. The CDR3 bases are TGTGCCAGCAGCGCTGACAGGGCGGCAGATACGCAGTATTTT. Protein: CASSADRAADTQYF.

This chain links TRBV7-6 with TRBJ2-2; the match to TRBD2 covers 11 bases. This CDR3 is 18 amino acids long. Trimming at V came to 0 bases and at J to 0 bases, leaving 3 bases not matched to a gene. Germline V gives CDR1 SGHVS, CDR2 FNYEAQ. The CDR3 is CASSLAGTSGPNTGELFF. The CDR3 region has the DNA TGTGCCAGCAGCTTAGCCGGGACTAGCGGACCGAACACCGGGGAGCTGTTTTTT.

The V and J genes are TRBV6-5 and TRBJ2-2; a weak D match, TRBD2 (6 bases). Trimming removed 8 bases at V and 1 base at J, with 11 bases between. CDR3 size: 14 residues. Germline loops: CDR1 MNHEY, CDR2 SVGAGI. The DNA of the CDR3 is TGTGCCAGCGAAGGGCGGGAGAACACCGGGGAGCTGTTTTTT. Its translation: CASEGRENTGELFF.

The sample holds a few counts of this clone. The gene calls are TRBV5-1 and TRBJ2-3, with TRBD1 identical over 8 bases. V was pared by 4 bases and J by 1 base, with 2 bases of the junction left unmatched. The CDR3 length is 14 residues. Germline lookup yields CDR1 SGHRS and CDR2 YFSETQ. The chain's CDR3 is CASSPGQGTDTQYF. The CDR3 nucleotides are TGCGCCAGCAGCCCGGGACAGGGCACAGATACGCAGTATTTT. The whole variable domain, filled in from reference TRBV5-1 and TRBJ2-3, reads KAGVTQTPRYLIKTRGQQVTLSCSPISGHRSVSWYQQTPGQGLQFLFEYFSETQRNKGNFPGRFSGRQFSNSRSEMNVSTLELGDSALYLCASSPGQGTDTQYFGPGTRLTVL.

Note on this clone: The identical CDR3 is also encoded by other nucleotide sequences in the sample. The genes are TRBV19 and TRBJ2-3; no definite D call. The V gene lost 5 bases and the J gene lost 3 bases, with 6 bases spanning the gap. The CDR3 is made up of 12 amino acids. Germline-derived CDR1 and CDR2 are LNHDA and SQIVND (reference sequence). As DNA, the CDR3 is TGTGCCAGTAGTCCCGGAACAGATACGCAGTATTTT. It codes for CASSPGTDTQYF.

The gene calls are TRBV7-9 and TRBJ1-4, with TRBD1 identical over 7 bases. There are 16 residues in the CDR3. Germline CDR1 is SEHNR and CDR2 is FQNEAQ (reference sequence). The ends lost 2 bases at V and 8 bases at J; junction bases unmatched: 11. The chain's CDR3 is CASSLSEGGRREKLFF. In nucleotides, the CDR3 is TGTGCCAGCAGCTTATCGGAAGGGGGCAGAAGAGAAAAACTGTTTTTT. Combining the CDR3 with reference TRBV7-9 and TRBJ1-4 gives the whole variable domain DTGVSQNPRHKITKRGQNVTFRCDPISEHNRLYWYRQTLGQGPEFLTYFQNEAQLEKSRLLSDRFSAERPKGSFSTLEIQRTEQGDSAMYLCASSLSEGGRREKLFFGSGTQLSVL.

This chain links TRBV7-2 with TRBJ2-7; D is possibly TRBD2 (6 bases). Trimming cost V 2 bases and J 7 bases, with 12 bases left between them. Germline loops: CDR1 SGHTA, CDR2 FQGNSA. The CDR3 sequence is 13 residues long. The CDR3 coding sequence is TGTGCCAGCAGCTTACTACCAGGGAGGGAGCAGTACTTC. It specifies CASSLLPGREQYF.

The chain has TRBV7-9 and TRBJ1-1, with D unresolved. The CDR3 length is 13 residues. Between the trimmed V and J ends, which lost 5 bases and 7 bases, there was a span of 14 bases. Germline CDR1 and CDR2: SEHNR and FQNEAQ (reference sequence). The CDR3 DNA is TGTGCCAGCAGCACACAACCGCGATTTGAAGCTTTCTTT. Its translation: CASSTQPRFEAFF.